Given below is one T cell receptor (beta chain) in context. What it recognizes is unknown. V lost 10 bases and J lost 0, with 19 bases in between. From germline, CDR1 is LNHDA and CDR2 SQIVND (reference sequence). The CDR3 has 16 amino acids. This record comes from a study of OX40 agonist ivuxolimab in advanced cancers. The study, taken as a whole, reports: Fewer expanded clones were found on average in CD4+ than in CD8+ T cells.

Libraries were prepared by immunoSEQ multiplex PCR; TCRdb keeps only in-frame clonotypes and omits some of them. The table records 40,000 to 55,000 clones, 86% of them present only once. Sequencing used CD4+ or CD8+ T cells sorted from blood, obtained in a trial of the OX40 agonist ivuxolimab. This clonotype was obtained from an adult with an advanced solid tumor such as melanoma, head and neck, liver or kidney cancer. The chain uses TRBV19 and TRBJ1-5; D not certain. This CDR3 is CATSTWQGYSNQPQHF. For the CDR3, the DNA is TGTGCCACCTCAACTTGGCAAGGTTATAGCAATCAGCCCCAGCATTTT.